This T cell receptor (beta chain) appears in the sequencing data of a study of cytotoxic CD8 clonotypes in ibrutinib-treated CLL. Findings and caveats of the study: Sampling of sustained-remission and progressing patients occurred at differing times.

A word on this clone: What it binds is unknown.

Sequenced by immunoSEQ multiplex PCR; TCRdb stores in-frame clones only, minus some. The table lists about 140,000 clones, 70% to 80% of them singletons. V lost 3 bases to trimming and J lost 5 bases, with 10 bases between them. Germline lookup yields CDR1 SGHNT and CDR2 YENEEA. The length of the CDR3 is 13 residues. The sequences come from PBMCs, collected after 12 months of ibrutinib treatment. This TCR came from a human donor with chronic lymphocytic leukemia. The chain has TRBV11-3 and TRBJ1-1; D is undetermined. The CDR3 loop reads CASSFLQETEAFF. The CDR3 DNA reads TGTGCCAGCAGCTTTCTTCAAGAGACTGAAGCTTTCTTT.